Listed here is a single T cell receptor (beta chain). These data belong to a study of T cell changes during pregnancy in multiple sclerosis. In germline, CDR1 is SEHNR, CDR2 FQNEAQ (reference sequence). V was clipped by 5 bases and J by 5 bases, with 6 bases between them. The CDR3 length is 11 residues. Sequenced by immunoSEQ multiplex PCR; TCRdb stores in-frame clones only, minus some. The table lists 70,000 or so clones, roughly 89% of them singletons. The specimen was peripheral blood, collected in the third trimester of pregnancy. This chain uses TRBV7-9 with TRBJ1-1; no firm D call. This TCR was recovered from a female donor in good health, enrolled as a control in a pregnancy study. Here the CDR3 DNA reads TGTGCCAGCAGCCTCGGGACTGAAGCTTTCTTT. It is translated as CASSLGTEAFF.